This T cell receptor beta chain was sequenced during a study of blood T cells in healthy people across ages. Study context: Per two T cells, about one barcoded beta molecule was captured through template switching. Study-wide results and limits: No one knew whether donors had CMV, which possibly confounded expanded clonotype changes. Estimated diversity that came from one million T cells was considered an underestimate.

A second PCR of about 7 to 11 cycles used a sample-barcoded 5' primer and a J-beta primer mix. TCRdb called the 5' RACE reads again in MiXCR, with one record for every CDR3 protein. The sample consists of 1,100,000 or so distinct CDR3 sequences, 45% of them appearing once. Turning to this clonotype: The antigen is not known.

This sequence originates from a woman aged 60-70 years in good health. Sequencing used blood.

The CDR3 here is CASSESRSGQPQHF. The DNA for the CDR3 is TGTGCCAGCAGTGAGTCCAGGAGCGGGCAGCCCCAGCATTTT. The rearrangement links TRBV2 to TRBJ1-5; D not resolved. CDR1 SNHLY and CDR2 FYNNEI come from the germline V gene. The CDR3 has 14 amino acids. V gave up 3 bases and J gave up 7 bases, with 13 bases separating them.